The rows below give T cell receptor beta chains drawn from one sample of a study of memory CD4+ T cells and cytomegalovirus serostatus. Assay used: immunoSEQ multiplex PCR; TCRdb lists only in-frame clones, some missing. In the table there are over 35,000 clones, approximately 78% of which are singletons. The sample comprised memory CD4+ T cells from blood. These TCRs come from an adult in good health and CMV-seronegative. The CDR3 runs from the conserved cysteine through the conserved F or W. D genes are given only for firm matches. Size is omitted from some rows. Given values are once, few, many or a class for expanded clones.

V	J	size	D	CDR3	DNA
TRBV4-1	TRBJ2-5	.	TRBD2	CASSHPGLAGLDETQYF	TGCGCCAGCAGCCACCCCGGACTAGCGGGATTAGATGAGACCCAGTACTTC
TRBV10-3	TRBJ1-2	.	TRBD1	CASSRDRTEAGYTF	TGTGCCAGTTCTCGGGACAGGACAGAGGCCGGCTACACCTTC
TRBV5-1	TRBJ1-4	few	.	CASSLGGLGSEKLFF	TGCGCCAGCAGCTTGGGGGGACTGGGGAGTGAAAAACTGTTTTTT
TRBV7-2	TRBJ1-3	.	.	CASSLLRGAQGGNTIYF	TGTGCCAGCAGCTTACTACGCGGGGCGCAGGGGGGAAACACCATATATTTT
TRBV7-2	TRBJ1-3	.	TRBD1	CASSATGQLNSGNTIYF	TGTGCCAGCAGCGCAACGGGACAGCTTAACTCTGGAAACACCATATATTTT
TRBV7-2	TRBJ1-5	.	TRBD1	CASSFTGTGVGQPQHF	TGTGCCAGCAGCTTTACCGGGACAGGGGTGGGACAGCCCCAGCATTTT
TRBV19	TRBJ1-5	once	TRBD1	CASSIDGLGTGDYSNQPQHF	TGTGCCAGTAGTATAGATGGTCTCGGGACAGGAGACTATAGCAATCAGCCCCAGCATTTT
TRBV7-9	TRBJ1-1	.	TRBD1	CASSQPGGAGTEAFF	TGTGCCAGCAGCCAACCAGGGGGCGCTGGCACTGAAGCTTTCTTT
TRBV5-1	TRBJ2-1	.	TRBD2	CASSLGLAGVSEQFF	TGCGCCAGCAGCTTGGGACTAGCGGGAGTCAGTGAGCAGTTCTTC
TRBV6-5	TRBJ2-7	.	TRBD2	CASSPRTSGDYEQYF	TGTGCCAGCAGTCCGCGGACTAGCGGAGACTACGAGCAGTACTTC
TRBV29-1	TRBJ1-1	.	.	CSVMTGSEAFF	TGCAGCGTTATGACCGGGAGTGAAGCTTTCTTT
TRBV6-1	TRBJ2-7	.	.	CASSKRDGYEQYF	TGTGCCAGCAGCAAAAGGGACGGCTACGAGCAGTACTTC
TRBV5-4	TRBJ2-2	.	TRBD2	CASSSTSGGDTGELFF	TGTGCCAGCAGCTCGACTAGCGGGGGGGACACCGGGGAGCTGTTTTTT
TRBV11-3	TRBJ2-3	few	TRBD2	CASSLRAASGVSTDTQYF	TGTGCCAGCAGCTTAAGGGCCGCTAGCGGGGTCAGCACAGATACGCAGTATTTT
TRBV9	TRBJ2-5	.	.	CASSNRDTKKETQYF	TGTGCCAGCAGCAACCGGGACACCAAAAAAGAGACCCAGTACTTC
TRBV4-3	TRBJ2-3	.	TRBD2	CASSQEGLARSTDTQYF	TGCGCCAGCAGCCAGGAAGGACTAGCGAGAAGCACAGATACGCAGTATTTT
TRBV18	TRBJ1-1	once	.	CASSPRGDGLTEAFF	TGTGCCAGCTCACCACGGGGCGACGGCCTCACTGAAGCTTTCTTT
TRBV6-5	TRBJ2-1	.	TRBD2	CASRLAGGNEQFF	TGTGCCAGCCGACTAGCGGGGGGTAATGAGCAGTTCTTC
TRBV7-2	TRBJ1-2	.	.	CASSVDSTGGYTF	TGTGCCAGCAGCGTCGACAGCACGGGAGGCTACACCTTC
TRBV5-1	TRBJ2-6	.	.	CASSPDRRSGANVLTF	TGCGCCAGCAGCCCAGACCGACGCTCTGGGGCCAACGTCCTGACTTTC
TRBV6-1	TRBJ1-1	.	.	CASRAYSEAFF	TGTGCCAGCAGAGCCTACAGTGAAGCTTTCTTT
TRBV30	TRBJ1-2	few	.	CATGGPNYGYTF	TGTGCCACCGGGGGGCCTAACTATGGCTACACCTTC
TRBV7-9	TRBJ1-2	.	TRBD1	CASSLHRGLEAYGYTF	TGTGCCAGCAGCTTACACAGGGGGCTTGAGGCCTATGGCTACACCTTC
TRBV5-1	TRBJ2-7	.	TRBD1	CASSLDQGVPDF	TGCGCCAGCAGCTTGGATCAGGGGGTGCCAGACTTC
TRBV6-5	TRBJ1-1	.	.	CASSYSVAYMNTEAFF	TGTGCCAGCAGTTACTCTGTGGCTTACATGAACACTGAAGCTTTCTTT
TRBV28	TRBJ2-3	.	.	CASSVTHTQYF	TGTGCCAGCAGTGTCACTCATACGCAGTATTTT
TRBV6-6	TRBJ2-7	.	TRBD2	CASTTSGGETYEQYF	TGTGCCAGCACTACTAGCGGGGGGGAAACCTACGAGCAGTACTTC
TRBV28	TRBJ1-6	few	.	CASSLLVGERSPLHF	TGTGCCAGCAGTCTCCTCGTTGGGGAGCGGTCACCCCTCCACTTT
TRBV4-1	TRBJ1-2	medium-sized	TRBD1	CASGWGTGTDYGYTF	TGCGCCAGCGGGTGGGGGACAGGGACCGACTATGGCTACACCTTC
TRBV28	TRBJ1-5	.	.	CASSLPRQPQHF	TGTGCCAGCAGTTTACCGCGTCAGCCCCAGCATTTT
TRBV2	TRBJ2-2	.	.	CASSGGQNTGELFF	TGTGCCAGCAGTGGGGGACAGAACACCGGGGAGCTGTTTTTT
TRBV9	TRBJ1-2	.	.	CASRPGVGYGYTF	TGTGCCAGCAGGCCGGGAGTGGGCTATGGCTACACCTTC
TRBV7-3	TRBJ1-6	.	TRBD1	CASSLTGTANNSPLHF	TGTGCCAGCAGCTTAACAGGGACAGCAAATAATTCACCCCTCCACTTT
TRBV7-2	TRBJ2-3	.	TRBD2	CASSSRGSGGARDTQYF	TGTGCCAGCAGCTCCCGTGGTAGCGGGGGGGCAAGAGATACGCAGTATTTT
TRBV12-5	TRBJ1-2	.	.	CASGLPGSPPRYTF	TGTGCTAGTGGTTTGCCAGGGAGTCCACCGCGCTACACCTTC
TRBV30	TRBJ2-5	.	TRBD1	CAWSETGLRQETQYF	TGTGCCTGGAGTGAGACAGGGCTGCGGCAAGAGACCCAGTACTTC
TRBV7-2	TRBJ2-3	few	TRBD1	CASRFTGVGTDTQYF	TGTGCCAGCAGATTCACAGGGGTGGGAACAGATACGCAGTATTTT
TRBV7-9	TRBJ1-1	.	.	CASSLARAYMNTEAFF	TGTGCCAGCAGCTTAGCGCGGGCGTACATGAACACTGAAGCTTTCTTT
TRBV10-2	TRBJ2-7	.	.	CASSVGQTSYEQYF	TGCGCCAGCAGTGTGGGGCAGACTTCCTACGAGCAGTACTTC
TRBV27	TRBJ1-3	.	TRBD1	CASGPGTDSGNTIYF	TGTGCCAGCGGCCCCGGGACAGACTCTGGAAACACCATATATTTT
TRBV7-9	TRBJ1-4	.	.	CASSLGVDRTNEKLFF	TGTGCCAGCAGCTTAGGGGTGGACAGAACTAATGAAAAACTGTTTTTT
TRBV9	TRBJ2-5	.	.	CASSLRQDQETQYF	TGTGCCAGCAGCTTAAGACAGGACCAAGAGACCCAGTACTTC
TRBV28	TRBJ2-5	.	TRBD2	CASSYVGSGGVTQYF	TGTGCCAGCAGTTACGTTGGTAGCGGGGGGGTGACCCAGTACTTC
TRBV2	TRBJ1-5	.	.	CASSLRGSGGQPQHF	TGTGCCAGCAGCCTCCGGGGGTCGGGCGGTCAGCCCCAGCATTTT
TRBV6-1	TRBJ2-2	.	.	CAGAKPTGELFF	TGTGCCGGGGCGAAGCCCACCGGGGAGCTGTTTTTT